This TCR beta chain was sequenced for a study of vaccination and CD4 T cells after COVID-19. Turning to this clonotype: Its antigen remains unknown.

The sample's treatment: roughly 10-day PBMC culture with coronavirus spike peptide pools or control peptides (ViraFEST assay). Sequencing of cultured CD4+ T cell DNA used the Oncomine TCR Beta short-read assay. TCRdb called the PCR reads again in MiXCR, with one record for every CDR3 protein. The table includes approximately 21,000 distinct CDR3 sequences, around 50% detected once. The study, taken as a whole, reports: Relatively small numbers of convalescent patients were studied, with no early post-infection timepoints included.

V lost 3 bases to trimming and J lost 3 bases, with 11 bases between them. Germline loops: CDR1 SGHTA, CDR2 FQGNSA. This CDR3 comprises 14 residues. The material sequenced was CD4+ T cells from blood, cultured in vitro. The origin of this receptor is a human donor who had recovered from COVID-19. This sequence joins TRBV7-2 and TRBJ1-1; a weak D match, TRBD1 (6 bases). The CDR3 reads CASSLPGHYTEAFF. As DNA, the CDR3 is TGTGCCAGCAGCTTGCCGGGACACTACACTGAAGCTTTCTTT.